What follows are 23 T cell receptor beta chains derived from one specimen sequenced in a study of human T cells and chemical hapten exposure. This sample's time point: patch test 1, 2 weeks after DPC sensitization. The treatment was: therapeutic diphenylcyclopropenone sensitization with weekly scalp DPC. TCRdb called the RACE reads again in MiXCR, with one record for every CDR3 protein. Here the sample spans nearly 350,000 distinct CDR3 sequences, around 7% being singletons. The material was whole blood, obtained in connection with sensitization to the hapten diphenylcyclopropenone (DPC). These receptors were collected from a young woman with alopecia areata. Some clones in this sample may be carry-over from other donors' samples.

In its sample, this clonotype was seen a few times. The V gene is TRBV20-1, the J gene TRBJ2-7, with 9 bases fitting TRBD2. The CDR3 consists of 16 residues. Germline CDR1 DFQATT, CDR2 SNEGSKA (reference sequence). The V gene end was trimmed by 6 bases and the J gene end by 1 base; junction bases not matched to a gene: 13. Here the CDR3 DNA reads TGCAGTGCCGAGAGTACTAGCGGGCGCCCTTCCTACGAGCAGTACTTC. Its protein product is CSAESTSGRPSYEQYF.

This sequence joins TRBV29-1 and TRBJ1-1; D is unresolved. V lost 0 bases and J lost 5, with 4 bases in between. This CDR3 contains 11 residues. Germline V gives CDR1 SQVTM, CDR2 ANQGSEA. CDR3 residues: CSVEERTEAFF. For the CDR3, the DNA is TGCAGCGTTGAAGAGCGGACTGAAGCTTTCTTT.

This clonotype showed up many times. The chain recombines TRBV4-2 with TRBJ2-7; no clear D. CDR3 length equals 14 residues. V was pared by 3 bases and J by 3 bases, with 12 bases between. Germline V lookup: CDR1 LGHNA, CDR2 YNFKEQ. The CDR3 sequence: CASSHQDDGYEQYF. In DNA, the CDR3 is TGTGCCAGCAGCCACCAAGATGACGGCTACGAGCAGTACTTC.

With regard to this clonotype: An end of the junction does not agree with germline; a read error may underlie this. The genes are TRBV20-1 and TRBJ2-3, with 9 positions matching TRBD2. There are 15 residues in the CDR3. The V gene's germline CDR1 is DFQATT and CDR2 SNEGSKA (reference sequence). The CDR3 bases are TGCTGTGCTAGAGCGCGGGGGGGCCGGGCAGATACGCAGTATTTT. Its protein product is CCARARGGRADTQYF.

The chain has TRBV6-2 or TRBV6-3 and TRBJ1-1; tentatively, D is TRBD1 (5 bases). The CDR3 is made up of 14 amino acids. Germline V lookup: CDR1 MNHEY, CDR2 SVGEGT. The V end lost 5 bases, the J end lost 5 bases, and 15 bases lay between the germline ends. The CDR3 is CASSKPPQGTEAFF. CDR3 in DNA: TGTGCCAGCAGTAAACCTCCGCAGGGAACTGAAGCTTTCTTT.

This clonotype has just a few counts. This rearrangement joins TRBV15 to TRBJ1-2; 7 bases fit TRBD1. The germline V gene encodes CDR1 LNHNV and CDR2 YYDKDF (reference sequence). Unmatched junction bases numbered 5, after V lost 0 bases and J lost 4 bases. The CDR3 loop spans 15 amino acids. Written as DNA, the CDR3 is TGTGCCACCAGCAGAGATCCCGGGACAGCCTATGGCTACACCTTC. Its translation: CATSRDPGTAYGYTF.

The chain couples TRBV18 to TRBJ2-1, with D unresolved. Trimming removed 6 bases from V and 7 bases from J, with 19 bases in between. Germline CDR1 is KGHSH and CDR2 is LQKENI. There are 15 residues in the CDR3. CDR3 protein: CASSSMPSKSNEQFF. The DNA for the CDR3 is TGTGCCAGCTCCTCCATGCCCTCGAAGTCGAATGAGCAGTTCTTC. Full variable domain (outside the CDR3, taken from reference TRBV18 and TRBJ2-1): NAGVMQNPRHLVRRRGQEARLRCSPMKGHSHVYWYRQLPEEGLKFMVYLQKENIIDESGMPKERFSAEFPKEGPSILRIQQVVRGDSAAYFCASSSMPSKSNEQFFGPGTRLTVL.

CDR3 sequence reads: CSAITEPYNEQFF. CDR3 DNA: TGCAGTGCTATAACTGAGCCTTACAATGAGCAGTTCTTC. The chain uses TRBV20-1 and TRBJ2-1, with unresolved D. CDR3 length: 13 residues. V lost 4 bases, J lost 4 bases, and 11 bases lay in between. The germline V gene encodes CDR1 DFQATT and CDR2 SNEGSKA (reference sequence).

This clonotype was picked up a small number of times. The gene calls are TRBV4-3 and TRBJ1-2; 7 positions agree with TRBD1. The CDR3 contains 13 residues. Germline CDR1 is LGHNA and CDR2 is YSLEER. V was pared by 2 bases and J by 8 bases, with 5 bases of the junction left unmatched. This CDR3 is CASSQTGARGYTF. Written as DNA, the CDR3 is TGCGCCAGCAGCCAAACAGGGGCGCGGGGCTACACCTTC.

This clonotype has just a few counts. V usage is TRBV18 and J usage is TRBJ2-1, with D perhaps being TRBD1 or TRBD2 (6 bases each). Germline V gene sequence: CDR1 KGHSH, CDR2 LQKENI. This CDR3 comprises 18 residues. V lost 1 base and J lost 7, with 23 bases in between. The CDR3 region is CASSPLSSRGDKGNEQFF. CDR3 coding DNA: TGTGCCAGCTCACCACTAAGTTCAAGGGGGGACAAAGGAAATGAGCAGTTCTTC.

J is TRBJ2-3 and V is TRBV20-1; D is uncertain. There are 13 residues in the CDR3. CDR1 DFQATT and CDR2 SNEGSKA come from the germline V gene (reference sequence). With 0 bases removed from V and 4 bases from J, the gap between germline ends came to 8 bases. This CDR3 is CSARDASADTQYF. CDR3 nucleotide sequence: TGCAGTGCTAGAGATGCTAGTGCAGATACGCAGTATTTT.

This clonotype was counted ten times or more. The rearrangement uses TRBV20-1 and TRBJ1-1; 9 nucleotides align to TRBD1. The CDR3 runs 13 residues. The V segment lost 1 base and the J segment 4 bases; nucleotides outside the gene matches: 1. Germline loops: CDR1 DFQATT, CDR2 SNEGSKA (reference sequence). The CDR3 sequence is CSARGDRATEAFF. The DNA of the CDR3 is TGCAGTGCTAGAGGGGACAGGGCCACTGAAGCTTTCTTT.

This clonotype was seen a handful of times. The chain carries TRBV4-1 and TRBJ1-6; D ambiguous. CDR3 length: 15 amino acids. Germline V gene lookup returns CDR1 MGHRA and CDR2 YSYEKL. V was trimmed by 0 bases and J by 5 bases, leaving 8 bases between them. This CDR3 is CASSQDRDHNSPLHF. The CDR3 coding sequence is TGCGCCAGCAGCCAAGACCGCGATCATAATTCACCCCTCCACTTT.

This clonotype was seen only a few times. CDR3 in amino acids: CSVEVIELETQYF. The CDR3 DNA reads TGCAGCGTTGAGGTTATAGAGCTAGAGACCCAGTACTTC. This chain links TRBV29-1 with TRBJ2-5; D gene uncertain. Germline assignment: CDR1 SQVTM and CDR2 ANQGSEA. Deletions cut 3 bases from V and 4 bases from J, with 12 bases between. This CDR3 has 13 residues.

V and J are TRBV7-2 and TRBJ2-2, with a weak D call TRBD1 (6 bases). Germline V lookup: CDR1 SGHTA, CDR2 FQGNSA. V was shortened by 6 bases and J by 2 bases, with 10 bases between the two germline ends. This CDR3 spans 14 amino acids. The DNA for the CDR3 is TGTGCCAGCAGACAACAGGGAAACACCGGGGAGCTGTTTTTT. Its translation is CASRQQGNTGELFF.

This clonotype was seen at least ten times. This chain uses TRBV6-5 with TRBJ1-5; no reliable D call. There are 13 residues in the CDR3. CDR1 and CDR2 (germline): MNHEY, SVGAGI. The V end was cut by 2 bases, the J end by 1 base, with 3 bases between. CDR3 amino acids: CASSYDSNQPQHF. Written as DNA, the CDR3 is TGTGCCAGCAGTTACGACAGCAATCAGCCCCAGCATTTT.

This chain joins TRBV5-1 and TRBJ2-1, with 8 bases that match TRBD2. Germline CDR1 is SGHRS and CDR2 is YFSETQ. The CDR3 has 18 amino acids. Trimming cost V 2 bases and J 1 base; bases outside gene matches: 11. The CDR3 protein is CASSFPGQRGTSYNEQFF. In DNA, the CDR3 is TGCGCCAGCAGCTTTCCAGGGCAGCGGGGGACTTCCTACAATGAGCAGTTCTTC.

This clonotype was counted between two and nine times. This rearrangement joins TRBV2 to TRBJ1-5; D uncertain. Trimming shortened V by 3 bases and J by 6 bases, and 12 bases separated the two germline ends. From germline, CDR1 is SNHLY and CDR2 FYNNEI. CDR3 length: 14 residues. CDR3 DNA sequence: TGTGCCAGCAGTGAGGTCCTAGACTTTCAGCCCCAGCATTTT. Translated: CASSEVLDFQPQHF.

This clonotype occurred a few times. The rearrangement uses TRBV5-1 and TRBJ1-1; 7 nucleotides align to TRBD1. This CDR3 spans 16 amino acids. The J segment lost 3 bases and the V segment lost 5 bases, leaving 13 bases of the junction unmatched. Germline assignment: CDR1 SGHRS and CDR2 YFSETQ. For the CDR3, the DNA is TGCGCCAGCAGGGTCTTAGGGGGCAGGGTCGACACTGAAGCTTTCTTT. It is translated as CASRVLGGRVDTEAFF.

This clonotype was seen more than once but under ten times. The gene calls are TRBV7-9 and TRBJ1-2; D gene ambiguous. The V and J ends lost 3 bases and 3 bases respectively, with 14 bases between them. Germline V gene lookup returns CDR1 SEHNR and CDR2 FQNEAQ (reference sequence). This CDR3 region has 15 residues. The CDR3 spells CASSFLTAPHYGYTF. In DNA form, the CDR3 reads TGTGCCAGCAGCTTCCTCACAGCGCCCCACTATGGCTACACCTTC.

The rearrangement links TRBV7-3 to TRBJ2-6; TRBD1 matches 8 bases. The CDR3 length is 19 residues. With V trimmed by 3 bases and J by 3 bases, 13 bases remained unmatched. Germline CDR1 and CDR2: SGHTA and FQGTGA. CDR3 in amino acids: CASSFPPGQGAFGANVLTF. CDR3 nucleotide sequence: TGTGCCAGCAGCTTCCCCCCGGGGCAGGGGGCCTTTGGGGCCAACGTCCTGACTTTC.

In this sample, this clonotype turned up many times. The V gene is TRBV12-3 or TRBV12-4, the J gene TRBJ1-6; D remains ambiguous. Deletions cut 4 bases from V and 13 bases from J, with 14 bases between. CDR3 length: 13 residues. In DNA, the CDR3 is TGTGCCAGCAGTTCCCTCCCAGGATCCCCCCTCCACTTT. Protein: CASSSLPGSPLHF.

The V and J genes are TRBV7-2 and TRBJ1-1; tentatively, D is TRBD1 (5 bases). The CDR3 has 15 residues. Trimming removed 2 bases from V and 12 bases from J, with 22 bases in between. The V gene's germline CDR1 is SGHTA and CDR2 FQGNSA. The CDR3 nucleotides read TGTGCCAGCAGCTTACTCAGCGGGATTCAATACAGGACTTTCTTT. This encodes CASSLLSGIQYRTFF.